These 24 T cell receptor beta chains came from one sample sequenced in a study of blood T cell repertoires in COVID-19. Produced via immunoSEQ multiplex PCR; TCRdb's table is partial and in-frame only. The data show around 100,000 clones, 84% seen once. Specimen: peripheral blood. Source of these receptors: a human donor in a cohort sampled during active COVID-19.

This clone showed up just once. V and J are TRBV28 and TRBJ1-3, with a possible D match to TRBD1 (6 bases). Per the germline V gene, CDR1 is MDHEN and CDR2 is SYDVKM. The CDR3 is made up of 15 amino acids. V lost 5 bases to trimming and J lost 0 bases, with 11 bases between them. This CDR3 reads CASSRQAPSGNTIYF. The CDR3 DNA sequence: TGTGCCAGCAGTCGACAGGCTCCCTCTGGAAACACCATATATTTT.

This clone was seen once. The V gene is TRBV12-5, the J gene TRBJ1-3; tentative D call: TRBD1 (6 bases). Germline loops: CDR1 LGHNT, CDR2 FRNRAP. The V end lost 6 bases, the J end lost 2 bases, and 8 bases lay between the germline ends. This CDR3 is 13 amino acids long. In DNA, the CDR3 is TGTGCTAGTGGCCAGGGGACTGGAAACACCATATATTTT. Amino acids: CASGQGTGNTIYF.

The rearrangement joins TRBV7-2 to TRBJ2-5; a weak D match, TRBD2 (7 bases). The germline CDR1 and CDR2 sequences are SGHTA and FQGNSA. CDR3 length equals 14 residues. The V gene lost 5 bases and the J gene lost 5 bases, with 15 bases spanning the gap. This CDR3 is CASSPTGGGETQYF. The CDR3 nucleotides are TGTGCCAGCAGCCCCACGGGGGGCGGTGAGACCCAGTACTTC.

V is TRBV3-1 (or the pseudogene TRBV3-2) and J is TRBJ1-2; 7 nucleotides align to TRBD1. The CDR3 is made up of 15 amino acids. Trimming at V came to 1 base and at J to 4 bases, leaving 6 bases not matched to a gene. In germline, CDR1 is LGHDT, CDR2 YNNKEL (reference sequence). The DNA of the CDR3 is TGTGCCAGCAGCCAAGGAGGGGGCAGGGGCTATGGCTACACCTTC. The encoded protein is CASSQGGGRGYGYTF.

In its sample, this clone was seen once. This chain joins TRBV6-1 and TRBJ1-5; tentative D call: TRBD1 (5 bases). The CDR3 is 14 amino acids. Germline V gives CDR1 MNHNS, CDR2 SASEGT. V lost 2 bases and J 7 bases, leaving 12 bases between the germline ends. In DNA form, the CDR3 reads TGTGCCAGCAGTGAATCAGGGAGGGAACAGCCCCAGCATTTT. It codes for CASSESGREQPQHF.

The genes are TRBV5-1 and TRBJ1-1; 7 bases line up with TRBD1. There are 15 residues in the CDR3. Trimming at V came to 3 bases and at J to 5 bases, leaving 10 bases not matched to a gene. Per the germline V gene, CDR1 is SGHRS and CDR2 is YFSETQ. The CDR3 DNA follows: TGCGCCAGCAGCTCTCCAGGACAGGAAGGAACTGAAGCTTTCTTT. It is translated as CASSSPGQEGTEAFF.

The chain combines TRBV7-3 with TRBJ1-1, with D unclear. Germline CDR1 and CDR2: SGHTA and FQGTGA. V gave up 5 bases and J gave up 0 bases, with 10 bases separating them. This CDR3 has 14 residues. CDR3 in amino acids: CASSPGRMNTEAFF. The CDR3 DNA reads TGTGCCAGCAGCCCAGGCAGAATGAACACTGAAGCTTTCTTT.

This clone turned up a few times. The V and J genes are TRBV11-3 and TRBJ1-4; D perhaps matches TRBD1 (5 bases). This CDR3 has 14 residues. CDR1 SGHNT and CDR2 YENEEA come from the germline V gene. With 3 bases removed from V and 4 bases from J, the gap between germline ends came to 9 bases. The CDR3 here is CASSFDRHNEKLFF. As DNA, the CDR3 is TGTGCCAGCAGCTTCGACAGACATAATGAAAAACTGTTTTTT.

The rearrangement joins TRBV7-2 to TRBJ2-3, with 7 bases identical to TRBD1. From germline, CDR1 is SGHTA and CDR2 FQGNSA. The CDR3 contains 14 residues. J lost 4 bases, V lost 5 bases, and 6 bases had no gene match. This chain's CDR3 is CASSRRQGPDTQYF. DNA for the CDR3: TGTGCCAGCAGCAGACGACAGGGCCCAGATACGCAGTATTTT. The variable domain in full, completed from reference TRBV7-2 and TRBJ2-3, reads GAGVSQSPSNKVTEKGKDVELRCDPISGHTALYWYRQSLGQGLEFLIYFQGNSAPDKSGLPSDRFSAERTGGSVSTLTIQRTQQEDSAVYLCASSRRQGPDTQYFGPGTRLTVL.

CDR3 loop: CASSEGQGVNQPQHF. CDR3 sequence (DNA): TGTGCCAGCAGTGAAGGACAGGGAGTAAATCAGCCCCAGCATTTT. The chain joins TRBV6-1 to TRBJ1-5; 7 bases line up with TRBD1. The germline gives CDR1 MNHNS, CDR2 SASEGT. The CDR3 length is 15 residues. The ends lost 1 base at V and 4 bases at J; junction bases unmatched: 4.

This chain links TRBV5-1 with TRBJ1-2; 8 nucleotides align to TRBD1. This CDR3 comprises 15 residues. CDR1 SGHRS and CDR2 YFSETQ come from the germline V gene. The junction had 5 bases not matched to a gene; V was cut back by 3 bases and J by 1 base. CDR3 in amino acids: CASSSGQANNYGYTF. CDR3 in DNA: TGCGCCAGCAGCTCGGGACAGGCAAATAACTATGGCTACACCTTC.

This rearrangement joins TRBV11-2 to TRBJ1-1, with D perhaps TRBD1 (5 bases). Germline-derived CDR1 and CDR2 are SGHAT and FQNNGV. The CDR3 is made up of 15 amino acids. V lost 2 bases and J 0 bases, leaving 10 bases between the germline ends. The CDR3, as DNA: TGTGCCAGCAGCTTAAGTTCGACAGTGAACACTGAAGCTTTCTTT. Translating gives CASSLSSTVNTEAFF.

The chain employs TRBV7-6 and TRBJ1-1; a weak D match, TRBD1 (6 bases). V lost 6 bases to trimming and J lost 6 bases, with 17 bases between them. Germline V gene sequence: CDR1 SGHVS, CDR2 FNYEAQ. The CDR3 spans 14 residues. DNA for the CDR3: TGTGCCAGCAGTCTTACCGGGACATCTTCTGAAGCTTTCTTT. It is translated as CASSLTGTSSEAFF.

This clone was recorded a few times. V usage is TRBV5-6 and J usage is TRBJ1-2, with 10 bases lining up with TRBD1. With V trimmed by 9 bases and J by 8 bases, 16 bases remained unmatched. This CDR3 contains 15 residues. The germline gives CDR1 SGHDT, CDR2 YYEEEE. CDR3 coding DNA: TGTGCCACCCGCCCGGAGGGACAGGGGATTTTCGGCTACACCTTC. Its protein is CATRPEGQGIFGYTF.

The chain couples TRBV2 to TRBJ2-1, with a weak D call TRBD1 (6 bases). Germline lookup yields CDR1 SNHLY and CDR2 FYNNEI. The length of the CDR3 is 15 residues. V dropped 5 bases and J dropped 0 bases, with 11 bases sitting between them. Written as DNA, the CDR3 is TGTGCCAGCAGTAATAGGGGGAGCTCCTACAATGAGCAGTTCTTC. This sequence encodes CASSNRGSSYNEQFF.

The V call is TRBV19, the J call TRBJ1-5; 10 nucleotides line up with TRBD1. The CDR3 spans 19 residues. Germline V CDR1 and CDR2: LNHDA, SQIVND (reference sequence). V was pared by 6 bases and J by 0 bases, with 14 bases of the junction left unmatched. CDR3 region: CASSTPQGQGVYSNQPQHF. The CDR3 nucleotides read TGTGCCAGTAGCACCCCTCAAGGACAGGGGGTCTATAGCAATCAGCCCCAGCATTTT.

The chain carries TRBV2 and TRBJ2-7; D may be TRBD1 (5 bases). The CDR3 extends over 11 amino acids. Trimming stripped 7 bases from V and 3 bases from J, with 7 bases between. Germline V gene data show CDR1 as SNHLY and CDR2 as FYNNEI. This CDR3 reads CASIQDYEQYF. The CDR3 DNA is TGTGCCAGCATACAGGACTACGAGCAGTACTTC.

The chain employs TRBV12-3 or TRBV12-4 and TRBJ1-3; D ambiguous. With 8 bases removed from V and 7 bases from J, the gap between germline ends came to 9 bases. The CDR3 is made up of 11 amino acids. In DNA form, the CDR3 reads TGTGCCAGCTCTCGGGGTAACACCATATATTTT. As protein: CASSRGNTIYF.

CDR3 nucleotide sequence: TGCAGCGTTGAAGAGGGACACCGGAACACTGAAGCTTTCTTT. Amino acids: CSVEEGHRNTEAFF. The rearrangement uses TRBV29-1 and TRBJ1-1; perhaps TRBD1 as D (6 bases). CDR1 and CDR2 from the germline V gene are SQVTM and ANQGSEA. With 0 bases removed from V and 1 base from J, the gap between germline ends came to 9 bases. The CDR3 length is 14 residues.

The chain employs TRBV3-1 (or the pseudogene TRBV3-2) and TRBJ2-3, with 10 bases identical to TRBD2. Germline lookup yields CDR1 LGHDT and CDR2 YNNKEL (reference sequence). With 8 bases clipped from V and 4 bases from J, the junction kept 15 bases outside the gene matches. The CDR3 is 17 residues long. CDR3 sequence reads: CASQRGLAGGLPDTQYF. The DNA for the CDR3 is TGTGCCAGCCAAAGGGGGTTAGCGGGGGGTTTGCCAGATACGCAGTATTTT.

A single count supports this clone. Written as DNA, the CDR3 is TGCGCCAGCAGCCAACCGGGACAGAGGAACACTGAAGCTTTCTTT. Translating gives CASSQPGQRNTEAFF. V gene TRBV4-1 combines with J gene TRBJ1-1; 7 bases map to TRBD1. With 2 bases clipped from V and 1 base from J, the junction kept 4 bases outside the gene matches. The CDR3 totals 15 residues. Germline V gene lookup returns CDR1 MGHRA and CDR2 YSYEKL.

V usage is TRBV7-9 and J usage is TRBJ2-4; D call uncertain. The germline CDR1 and CDR2 sequences are SEHNR and FQNEAQ (reference sequence). CDR3 length equals 15 residues. V lost 5 bases and J 1 base, leaving 12 bases between the germline ends. Written as DNA, the CDR3 is TGTGCCAGCAGCCCTACCGTGAGGGCCAAAAACATTCAGTACTTC. Encoded protein: CASSPTVRAKNIQYF.

This sequence joins TRBV2 and TRBJ2-1; D gene ambiguous. CDR1 and CDR2 from the germline V gene are SNHLY and FYNNEI. This CDR3 contains 15 residues. Trimming pared 4 bases from V and 2 bases from J, leaving 12 bases between. The CDR3: CASSAGPQTYNEQFF. CDR3 in DNA: TGTGCCAGCAGTGCTGGCCCCCAGACCTACAATGAGCAGTTCTTC.

The rearrangement joins TRBV6-5 to TRBJ1-2; a possible D gene is TRBD1 (6 bases). The V gene lost 7 bases and the J gene lost 6 bases, with 15 bases spanning the gap. CDR1 is MNHEY and CDR2 is SVGAGI in the germline V gene. This CDR3 has 13 amino acids. The CDR3 sequence: CASTPPGGDGYTF. The DNA of the CDR3 is TGTGCCAGCACCCCCCCGGGGGGCGATGGCTACACCTTC.